This T cell receptor beta chain was captured in a study of T cell clones after liver transplantation. Repertoires were generated with immunoSEQ multiplex PCR, while TCRdb's copy carries only in-frame clones and drops some. The table shows some 50,000 clones, with 60% to 80% occurring only once. The CDR3 length is 15 residues. V shed 0 bases and J shed 9 bases, with 17 bases lying between them. Germline loops: CDR1 SGHTS, CDR2 YDEGEE. The sequence came from a human patient who received a liver transplant. Certain T cells may be donor cells from the graft. This sample comprised CD4+ T cells from blood, obtained at the 22-month timepoint. The chain links TRBV5-8 to TRBJ2-3; D possibly matches TRBD1 or TRBD2 (5 bases each). In nucleotides, the CDR3 is TGTGCCAGCAGCTTGGGGGACCGAAGGACTGGAACGCAGTATTTT. Its translation is CASSLGDRRTGTQYF.